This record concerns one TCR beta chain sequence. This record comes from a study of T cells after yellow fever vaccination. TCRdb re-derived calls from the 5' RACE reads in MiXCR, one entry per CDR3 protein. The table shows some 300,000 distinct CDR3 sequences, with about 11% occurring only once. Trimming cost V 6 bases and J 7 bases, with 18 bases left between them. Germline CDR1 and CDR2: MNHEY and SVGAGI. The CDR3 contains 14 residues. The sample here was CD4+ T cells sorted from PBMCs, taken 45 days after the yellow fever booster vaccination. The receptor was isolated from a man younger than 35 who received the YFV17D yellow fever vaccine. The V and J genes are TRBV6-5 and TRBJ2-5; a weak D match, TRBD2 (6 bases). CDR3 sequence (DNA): TGTGCCAGCAGGTCACTAGCAACCGAAGGGACCCAGTACTTC. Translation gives CASRSLATEGTQYF.